The clone carrying this T cell receptor beta chain has a single count. What it binds is unknown. The data derive from a study of cytotoxic CD8 clonotypes in ibrutinib-treated CLL. Study in general: Partial response occurred in some 25 patients and complete response in 2; at median approximately 68 months, around 14 remained remitted and about 12 progressed.

V lost 5 bases to trimming and J lost 3 bases, with 22 bases between them. The CDR3 runs to 17 residues. Per germline, CDR1 SEHNR and CDR2 FQNEAQ (reference sequence). General study points: Clonality went up at ibrutinib response and then declined back toward baseline at progression.

The data were produced by immunoSEQ multiplex PCR, yet TCRdb's version contains in-frame clones alone and is incomplete. Of 300,000 or so clones in the sample, around 66% were seen once. The chain combines TRBV7-9 with TRBJ1-1; D unclear. This sequence originates from a human donor with chronic lymphocytic leukemia. The sample was PBMCs, taken after 36 months of ibrutinib treatment. The CDR3 protein is CASSPTWAQRPDTEAFF. Written as DNA, the CDR3 is TGTGCCAGCAGCCCCACGTGGGCCCAGAGACCCGACACTGAAGCTTTCTTT.